This passage covers 10 T cell receptor beta chains from one sample sequenced in a study of T cells expressing NK-cell markers. After re-calling the 5' RACE reads, TCRdb lists one entry per CDR3 protein, DNA absent. The table for this sample gives about 370,000 distinct CDR3 sequences. The sequencing input was blood T cells: a sorted CD56 or NKG2C T cell subset, CD4+ or CD8+ T cells, or bulk PBMC T cells (not recorded which). All receptors derive from a woman in her forties or fifties in good health.

V and J are TRBV20-1 and TRBJ1-4; absent DNA, TCRdb's TRBD1 call cannot be checked. Per germline, CDR1 DFQATT and CDR2 SNEGSKA (reference sequence). There are 16 residues in the CDR3. The CDR3 protein is CSARDIAGGWEEKLFF.

The chain is built from TRBV7-8 and TRBJ2-7; TCRdb reports TRBD2, a call that lacks DNA to check it against. The germline V gene encodes CDR1 SGHVS and CDR2 FQNEAQ. The length of the CDR3 is 16 residues. The CDR3 loop reads CASSSRPGLAINEQYF.

V gene TRBV16 combines with J gene TRBJ2-1; as DNA is missing, the TRBD2 call by TCRdb cannot be tested. Germline V gives CDR1 KGHSY, CDR2 FQNENV. This CDR3 is built from 16 residues. The CDR3: CASSQSLTSGGNEQFF.

The chain uses TRBV12-3 or TRBV12-4 and TRBJ1-5. The CDR3 has 15 residues. The CDR3: CASRRLGQGNQPQHF.

The chain is built from TRBV18 and TRBJ2-1; TCRdb's D gene call, TRBD2, goes unchecked for lack of DNA. The germline gives CDR1 KGHSH, CDR2 LQKENI. This CDR3 comprises 15 residues. The CDR3: CASSPTIAGGREQFF.

The chain joins TRBV30 to TRBJ2-1; with no DNA, the TCRdb D assignment of TRBD1 cannot be verified. Per germline, CDR1 GTSNPN and CDR2 SVGIG (reference sequence). The CDR3 is 14 amino acids. The CDR3 here is CAWSLGQTYNEQFF. The whole variable domain, filled in from reference TRBV30 and TRBJ2-1, reads SQTIHQWPATLVQPVGSPLSLECTVEGTSNPNLYWYRQAAGRGLQLLFYSVGIGQISSEVPQNLSASRPQDRQFILSSKKLLLSDSGFYLCAWSLGQTYNEQFFGPGTRLTVL.

The chain couples TRBV7-8 to TRBJ2-3; there is no DNA to check the TCRdb D call of TRBD1. From germline, CDR1 is SGHVS and CDR2 FQNEAQ. CDR3 length equals 15 residues. This chain's CDR3 is CASRGDRGGTDTQYF.

This chain uses TRBV27 with TRBJ2-1. This CDR3 contains 13 residues. CDR1 and CDR2 (germline): MNHEY, SMNVEV (reference sequence). The CDR3 spells CASSDGPINEQFF.

The CDR3 is CASRGDSGTGLGYTF. V and J are TRBV12-3 or TRBV12-4 and TRBJ1-2; with no DNA, the TCRdb D assignment of TRBD1 cannot be verified. CDR3 length: 15 amino acids.

This rearrangement joins TRBV5-1 to TRBJ2-1; TCRdb's D gene call, TRBD2, goes unchecked for lack of DNA. The CDR3 contains 14 residues. Germline CDR1 SGHRS, CDR2 YFSETQ. CDR3 in amino acids: CASSPDSNYNEQFF.